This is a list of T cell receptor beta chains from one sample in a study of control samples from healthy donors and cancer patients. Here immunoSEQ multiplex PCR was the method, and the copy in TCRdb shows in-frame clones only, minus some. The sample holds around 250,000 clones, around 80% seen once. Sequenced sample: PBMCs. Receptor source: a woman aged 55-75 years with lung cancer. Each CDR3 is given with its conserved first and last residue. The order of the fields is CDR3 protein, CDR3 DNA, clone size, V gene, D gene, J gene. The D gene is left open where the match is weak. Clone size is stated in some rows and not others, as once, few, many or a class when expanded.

cdr3_aa: CASSLSPGQGEDEQYF; cdr3_nt: TGTGCCAGCAGCTTAAGTCCGGGACAGGGGGAGGACGAGCAGTACTTC; clone_size: NA; v_call: TRBV5-4; d_call: TRBD1; j_call: TRBJ2-7
cdr3_aa: CASSGNRGEQYF; cdr3_nt: TGTGCCAGCAGTGGGAACAGGGGCGAGCAGTACTTC; clone_size: NA; v_call: TRBV2; d_call: TRBD1; j_call: TRBJ2-7
cdr3_aa: CASSYSLGTGGHQPQHF; cdr3_nt: TGTGCCAGCAGCTATAGCCTTGGGACAGGGGGCCATCAGCCCCAGCATTTT; clone_size: NA; v_call: TRBV28; d_call: TRBD1; j_call: TRBJ1-5
cdr3_aa: CATALTQGGGSPLHF; cdr3_nt: TGTGCCACCGCCCTGACGCAGGGGGGTGGTTCACCCCTCCACTTT; clone_size: few; v_call: TRBV15; d_call: TRBD1; j_call: TRBJ1-6
cdr3_aa: CASSVWAGGGSYGYTF; cdr3_nt: TGTGCCAGCAGCGTCTGGGCAGGGGGAGGTAGCTATGGCTACACCTTC; clone_size: NA; v_call: TRBV9; d_call: TRBD1; j_call: TRBJ1-2
cdr3_aa: CASSPGTSGGETQYF; cdr3_nt: TGCGCCAGCAGCCCCGGGACTAGCGGGGGGGAGACCCAGTACTTC; clone_size: NA; v_call: TRBV4-1; d_call: TRBD2; j_call: TRBJ2-5
cdr3_aa: CASSNVLAGGDNEQFF; cdr3_nt: TGTGCCAGCAGCAACGTACTAGCGGGGGGGGACAATGAGCAGTTCTTC; clone_size: NA; v_call: TRBV5-4; d_call: TRBD2; j_call: TRBJ2-1
cdr3_aa: CASSLGGILAKNIQYF; cdr3_nt: TGCGCCAGCAGCTTGGGTGGGATCTTAGCCAAAAACATTCAGTACTTC; clone_size: NA; v_call: TRBV5-1; d_call: NA; j_call: TRBJ2-4
cdr3_aa: CASSPQGQEETQYF; cdr3_nt: TGTGCCAGCAGCCCTCAAGGACAAGAAGAGACCCAGTACTTC; clone_size: NA; v_call: TRBV9; d_call: NA; j_call: TRBJ2-5
cdr3_aa: CASSRNTGELFF; cdr3_nt: TGCGCCAGCAGCAGGAACACCGGGGAGCTGTTTTTT; clone_size: few; v_call: TRBV5-1; d_call: NA; j_call: TRBJ2-2
cdr3_aa: CASSFGQGYQPQHF; cdr3_nt: TGTGCCAGCAGTTTTGGGCAGGGGTATCAGCCCCAGCATTTT; clone_size: NA; v_call: TRBV28; d_call: NA; j_call: TRBJ1-5
cdr3_aa: CASSQDGVANTEAFF; cdr3_nt: TGCGCCAGCAGCCAAGACGGGGTAGCGAACACTGAAGCTTTCTTT; clone_size: once; v_call: TRBV4-1; d_call: NA; j_call: TRBJ1-1
cdr3_aa: CASSAGQGNNEQFF; cdr3_nt: TGTGCCAGCAGCGCGGGACAGGGGAACAATGAGCAGTTCTTC; clone_size: NA; v_call: TRBV9; d_call: TRBD1; j_call: TRBJ2-1
cdr3_aa: CASRQDVEAFF; cdr3_nt: TGTGCCAGTCGACAGGACGTAGAAGCTTTCTTT; clone_size: NA; v_call: TRBV12-3/TRBV12-4; d_call: NA; j_call: TRBJ1-1
cdr3_aa: CASSLAGQGNEKLFF; cdr3_nt: TGTGCCAGCAGTTTAGCGGGACAGGGTAATGAAAAACTGTTTTTT; clone_size: NA; v_call: TRBV28; d_call: TRBD1; j_call: TRBJ1-4
cdr3_aa: CASSPGAGDTQYF; cdr3_nt: TGTGCCAGCAGCCCCGGGGCGGGAGATACGCAGTATTTT; clone_size: NA; v_call: TRBV4-2; d_call: NA; j_call: TRBJ2-3
cdr3_aa: CASSLTPRMTPEGYTF; cdr3_nt: TGTGCCAGCAGCTTAACTCCCCGTATGACTCCAGAGGGCTACACCTTC; clone_size: NA; v_call: TRBV7-3; d_call: NA; j_call: TRBJ1-2
cdr3_aa: CASSYSSVSAFF; cdr3_nt: TGTGCCAGCAGTTACTCATCGGTGTCAGCTTTCTTT; clone_size: NA; v_call: TRBV6-6; d_call: NA; j_call: TRBJ1-1
cdr3_aa: CASSYGTVMNEKLFF; cdr3_nt: TGTGCCAGCAGTTACGGGACGGTAATGAATGAAAAACTGTTTTTT; clone_size: NA; v_call: TRBV6-2/TRBV6-3; d_call: NA; j_call: TRBJ1-4
cdr3_aa: CASSLWGLDGTDTQYF; cdr3_nt: TGCGCCAGCAGCTTGTGGGGACTAGATGGCACAGATACGCAGTATTTT; clone_size: NA; v_call: TRBV5-1; d_call: TRBD2; j_call: TRBJ2-3
cdr3_aa: CAISGTGNYGYTF; cdr3_nt: TGTGCCATCAGTGGGACAGGGAACTATGGCTACACCTTC; clone_size: NA; v_call: TRBV10-3; d_call: TRBD1; j_call: TRBJ1-2
cdr3_aa: CASILTSTDTQYF; cdr3_nt: TGTGCCAGCATCCTCACTAGCACAGATACGCAGTATTTT; clone_size: NA; v_call: TRBV6-5; d_call: NA; j_call: TRBJ2-3
cdr3_aa: CSASQGLSSPLHF; cdr3_nt: TGCAGTGCTAGTCAGGGTTTGAGTTCACCCCTCCACTTT; clone_size: few; v_call: TRBV20-1; d_call: NA; j_call: TRBJ1-6
cdr3_aa: CASSFRGAGNTEAFF; cdr3_nt: TGTGCCAGCAGCTTTAGGGGGGCGGGGAACACTGAAGCTTTCTTT; clone_size: NA; v_call: TRBV5-6; d_call: NA; j_call: TRBJ1-1
cdr3_aa: CASSRTRPGTGTATNEKLFF; cdr3_nt: TGTGCCAGCAGCCGTACACGACCGGGGACAGGGACTGCAACTAATGAAAAACTGTTTTTT; clone_size: NA; v_call: TRBV3-1/TRBV3-2; d_call: TRBD1; j_call: TRBJ1-4
cdr3_aa: CASSVVRGGAEAFF; cdr3_nt: TGTGCCAGCAGCGTTGTACGGGGAGGCGCTGAAGCTTTCTTT; clone_size: few; v_call: TRBV3-1/TRBV3-2; d_call: NA; j_call: TRBJ1-1
cdr3_aa: CASRLQVNTEAFF; cdr3_nt: TGTGCCAGCAGGTTACAAGTGAACACTGAAGCTTTCTTT; clone_size: NA; v_call: TRBV2; d_call: NA; j_call: TRBJ1-1
cdr3_aa: CASSADPGTDTQYF; cdr3_nt: TGTGCCAGCAGCGCAGACCCGGGCACAGATACGCAGTATTTT; clone_size: NA; v_call: TRBV9; d_call: NA; j_call: TRBJ2-3
cdr3_aa: CASSLRQGYEKLFF; cdr3_nt: TGTGCCAGCAGCTTAAGACAGGGTTATGAAAAACTGTTTTTT; clone_size: NA; v_call: TRBV7-2; d_call: TRBD1; j_call: TRBJ1-4
cdr3_aa: CASSLGGDSGNTIYF; cdr3_nt: TGTGCCAGCAGCTTGGGGGGGGATTCTGGAAACACCATATATTTT; clone_size: NA; v_call: TRBV5-4; d_call: NA; j_call: TRBJ1-3
cdr3_aa: CASSGGRGDGYTF; cdr3_nt: TGTGCCAGCAGCGGTGGTCGGGGGGATGGCTACACCTTC; clone_size: NA; v_call: TRBV5-4; d_call: NA; j_call: TRBJ1-2
cdr3_aa: CASSAQGSYEQYF; cdr3_nt: TGTGCCAGTTCCGCCCAGGGCTCCTACGAGCAGTACTTC; clone_size: few; v_call: TRBV7-3; d_call: NA; j_call: TRBJ2-7
cdr3_aa: CASSLGTGDWNTEAFF; cdr3_nt: TGCGCCAGCAGCTTGGGGACAGGGGATTGGAACACTGAAGCTTTCTTT; clone_size: once; v_call: TRBV5-1; d_call: TRBD1; j_call: TRBJ1-1
cdr3_aa: CASSFLTSPPDIQYF; cdr3_nt: TGCGCCAGCAGCTTCTTGACTAGCCCCCCGGACATTCAGTACTTC; clone_size: NA; v_call: TRBV5-1; d_call: TRBD2; j_call: TRBJ2-4
cdr3_aa: CASSLGYPGAEAFF; cdr3_nt: TGTGCCAGCAGCTTAGGTTATCCGGGGGCTGAAGCTTTCTTT; clone_size: NA; v_call: TRBV11-3; d_call: NA; j_call: TRBJ1-1
cdr3_aa: CASSLRGPIYEQYF; cdr3_nt: TGTGCCAGCAGTTTAAGAGGGCCCATCTACGAGCAGTACTTC; clone_size: NA; v_call: TRBV28; d_call: NA; j_call: TRBJ2-7
cdr3_aa: CASSQARGTGSYEQYF; cdr3_nt: TGTGCCAGCAGCCAAGCGCGGGGGACAGGCTCCTACGAGCAGTACTTC; clone_size: few; v_call: TRBV3-1/TRBV3-2; d_call: NA; j_call: TRBJ2-7
cdr3_aa: CASGIDQRRTLHF; cdr3_nt: TGTGCCAGCGGAATTGATCAGAGGAGAACCCTCCACTTT; clone_size: NA; v_call: TRBV2; d_call: NA; j_call: TRBJ1-6
cdr3_aa: CASSLLGTGNSPLHF; cdr3_nt: TGTGCCAGCAGCCTCCTCGGGACAGGGAATTCACCCCTCCACTTT; clone_size: NA; v_call: TRBV14; d_call: TRBD1; j_call: TRBJ1-6
cdr3_aa: CASSAQLAGYNEQFF; cdr3_nt: TGTGCCAGCAGTGCCCAACTAGCGGGATACAATGAGCAGTTCTTC; clone_size: NA; v_call: TRBV6-4; d_call: TRBD2; j_call: TRBJ2-1
cdr3_aa: CASSLGRGANSPLHF; cdr3_nt: TGTGCCAGCAGCTTAGGACGGGGGGCTAATTCACCCCTCCACTTT; clone_size: few; v_call: TRBV7-8; d_call: NA; j_call: TRBJ1-6
cdr3_aa: CASSRGQGSNEQFF; cdr3_nt: TGTGCCAGTAGTAGGGGACAGGGGAGCAATGAGCAGTTCTTC; clone_size: NA; v_call: TRBV19; d_call: TRBD1; j_call: TRBJ2-1
cdr3_aa: CAWQEITGELFF; cdr3_nt: TGTGCCTGGCAGGAGATCACCGGGGAGCTGTTTTTT; clone_size: NA; v_call: TRBV30; d_call: NA; j_call: TRBJ2-2
cdr3_aa: CASRQGPRTAYNEQFF; cdr3_nt: TGTGCCAGCCGTCAAGGCCCTAGGACAGCCTACAATGAGCAGTTCTTC; clone_size: NA; v_call: TRBV16; d_call: NA; j_call: TRBJ2-1
cdr3_aa: CASSQGLAYEQYF; cdr3_nt: TGCGCCAGCAGCCAAGGACTAGCCTACGAGCAGTACTTC; clone_size: NA; v_call: TRBV4-1; d_call: NA; j_call: TRBJ2-7
cdr3_aa: CASSQNPTGSGRAFF; cdr3_nt: TGTGCCAGCAGCCAAAACCCAACAGGGTCAGGGCGGGCTTTCTTT; clone_size: NA; v_call: TRBV28; d_call: NA; j_call: TRBJ1-1
cdr3_aa: CASSPDRGRFYNSPLHF; cdr3_nt: TGTGCCAGTAGCCCCGACAGGGGTCGATTTTATAATTCACCCCTCCACTTT; clone_size: once; v_call: TRBV19; d_call: TRBD1; j_call: TRBJ1-6